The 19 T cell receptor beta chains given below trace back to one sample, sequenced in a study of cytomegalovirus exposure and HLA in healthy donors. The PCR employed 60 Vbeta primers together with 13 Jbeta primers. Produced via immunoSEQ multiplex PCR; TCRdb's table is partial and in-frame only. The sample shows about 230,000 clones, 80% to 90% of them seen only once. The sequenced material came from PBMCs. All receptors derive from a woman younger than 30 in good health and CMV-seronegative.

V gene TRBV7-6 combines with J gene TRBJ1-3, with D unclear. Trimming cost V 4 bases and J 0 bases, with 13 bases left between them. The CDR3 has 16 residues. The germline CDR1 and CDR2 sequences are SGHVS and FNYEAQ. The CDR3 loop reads CASSSDPTSSGNTIYF. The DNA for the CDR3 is TGTGCCAGCAGCTCAGACCCCACTAGCTCTGGAAACACCATATATTTT.

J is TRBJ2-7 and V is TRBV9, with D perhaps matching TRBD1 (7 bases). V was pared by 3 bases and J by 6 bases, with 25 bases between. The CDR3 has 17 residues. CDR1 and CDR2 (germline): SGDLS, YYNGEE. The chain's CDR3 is CASSETAMQGGAGEQYF. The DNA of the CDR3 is TGTGCCAGCAGCGAGACGGCCATGCAGGGGGGCGCCGGCGAGCAGTACTTC.

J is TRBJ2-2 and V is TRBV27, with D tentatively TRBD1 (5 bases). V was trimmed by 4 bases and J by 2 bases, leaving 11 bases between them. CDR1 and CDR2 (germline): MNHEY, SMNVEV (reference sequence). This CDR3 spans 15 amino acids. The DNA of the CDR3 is TGTGCCAGCAGTTCGCAGGGCCCTAACACCGGGGAGCTGTTTTTT. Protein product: CASSSQGPNTGELFF.

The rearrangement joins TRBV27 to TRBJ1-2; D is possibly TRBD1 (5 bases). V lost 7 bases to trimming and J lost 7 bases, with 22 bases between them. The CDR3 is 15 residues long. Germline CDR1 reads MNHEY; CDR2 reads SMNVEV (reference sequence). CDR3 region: CASMRSGRVGSGYTF. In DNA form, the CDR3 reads TGTGCCAGCATGCGGAGTGGCAGGGTCGGTAGTGGCTACACCTTC.

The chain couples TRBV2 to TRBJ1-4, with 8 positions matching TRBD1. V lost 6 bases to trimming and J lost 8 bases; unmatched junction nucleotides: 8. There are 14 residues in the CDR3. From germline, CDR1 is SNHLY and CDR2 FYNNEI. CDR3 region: CASRDRVIYEKLFF. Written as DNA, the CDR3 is TGTGCCAGCAGGGACAGGGTTATATACGAAAAACTGTTTTTT.

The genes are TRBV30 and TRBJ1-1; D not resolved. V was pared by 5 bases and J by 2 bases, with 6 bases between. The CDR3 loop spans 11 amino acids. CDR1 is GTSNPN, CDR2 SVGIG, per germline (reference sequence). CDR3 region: CAWGHNTEAFF. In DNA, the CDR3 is TGTGCCTGGGGCCATAACACTGAAGCTTTCTTT.

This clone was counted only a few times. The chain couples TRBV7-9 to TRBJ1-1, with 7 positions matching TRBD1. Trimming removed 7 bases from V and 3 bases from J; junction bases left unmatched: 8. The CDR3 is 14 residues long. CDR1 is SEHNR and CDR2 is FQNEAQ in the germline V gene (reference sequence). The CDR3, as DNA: TGTGCCAGCACCCCGGGGCAGGGGGACACTGAAGCTTTCTTT. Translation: CASTPGQGDTEAFF.

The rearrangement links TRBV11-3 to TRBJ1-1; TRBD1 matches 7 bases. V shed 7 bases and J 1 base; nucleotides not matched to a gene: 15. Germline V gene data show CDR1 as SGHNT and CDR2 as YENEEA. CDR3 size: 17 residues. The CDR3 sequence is CASNDNRGRPTNTEAFF. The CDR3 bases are TGTGCCAGCAACGACAACAGGGGCCGCCCGACGAACACTGAAGCTTTCTTT.

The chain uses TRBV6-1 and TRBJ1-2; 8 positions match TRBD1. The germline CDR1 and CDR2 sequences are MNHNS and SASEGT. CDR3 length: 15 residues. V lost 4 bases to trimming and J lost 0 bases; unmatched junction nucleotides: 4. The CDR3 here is CASSGTGGPNYGYTF. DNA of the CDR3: TGTGCCAGCAGTGGAACAGGGGGGCCTAACTATGGCTACACCTTC.

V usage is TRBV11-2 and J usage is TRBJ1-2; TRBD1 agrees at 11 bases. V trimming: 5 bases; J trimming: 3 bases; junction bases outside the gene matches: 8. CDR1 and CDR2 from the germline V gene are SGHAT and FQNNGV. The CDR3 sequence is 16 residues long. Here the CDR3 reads CASSRIPGQGDYGYTF. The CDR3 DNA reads TGTGCCAGCAGCCGAATCCCGGGACAGGGGGACTATGGCTACACCTTC.

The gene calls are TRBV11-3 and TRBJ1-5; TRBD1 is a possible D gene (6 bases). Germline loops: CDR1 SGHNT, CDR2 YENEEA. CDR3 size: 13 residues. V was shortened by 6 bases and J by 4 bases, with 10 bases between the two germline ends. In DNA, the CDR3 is TGTGCCAGCAGTCAACAGGGTAATCAGCCCCAGCATTTT. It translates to CASSQQGNQPQHF.

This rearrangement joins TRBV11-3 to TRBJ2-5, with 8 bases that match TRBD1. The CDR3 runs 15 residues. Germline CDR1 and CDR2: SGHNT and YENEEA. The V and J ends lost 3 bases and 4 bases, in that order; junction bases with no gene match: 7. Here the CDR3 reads CASSFGQGWRETQYF. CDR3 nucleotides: TGTGCCAGCAGCTTCGGACAGGGATGGCGAGAGACCCAGTACTTC.

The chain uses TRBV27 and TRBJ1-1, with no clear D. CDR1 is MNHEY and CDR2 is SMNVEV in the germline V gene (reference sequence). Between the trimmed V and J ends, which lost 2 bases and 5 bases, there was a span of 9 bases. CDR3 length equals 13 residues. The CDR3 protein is CASSLGGRTEAFF. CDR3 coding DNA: TGTGCCAGCAGTTTAGGAGGTAGGACTGAAGCTTTCTTT.

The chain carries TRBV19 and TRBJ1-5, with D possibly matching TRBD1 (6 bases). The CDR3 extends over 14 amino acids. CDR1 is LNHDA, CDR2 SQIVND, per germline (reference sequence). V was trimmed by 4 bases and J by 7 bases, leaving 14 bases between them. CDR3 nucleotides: TGTGCCAGTAGTACCGATACAGGGTACCAGCCCCAGCATTTT. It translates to CASSTDTGYQPQHF.

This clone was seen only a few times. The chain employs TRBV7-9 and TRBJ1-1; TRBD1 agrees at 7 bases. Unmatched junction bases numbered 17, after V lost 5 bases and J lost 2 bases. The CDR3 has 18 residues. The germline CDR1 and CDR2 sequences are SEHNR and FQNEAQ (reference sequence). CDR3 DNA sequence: TGTGCCAGCAGCCAGGGGGGACCCAGACAGGGAATAAACACTGAAGCTTTCTTT. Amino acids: CASSQGGPRQGINTEAFF.

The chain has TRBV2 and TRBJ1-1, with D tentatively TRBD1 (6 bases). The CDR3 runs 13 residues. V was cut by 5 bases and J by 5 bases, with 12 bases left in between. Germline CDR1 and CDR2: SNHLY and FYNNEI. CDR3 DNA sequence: TGTGCCAGCAGTCTTAGGACAGCAACTGAAGCTTTCTTT. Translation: CASSLRTATEAFF.

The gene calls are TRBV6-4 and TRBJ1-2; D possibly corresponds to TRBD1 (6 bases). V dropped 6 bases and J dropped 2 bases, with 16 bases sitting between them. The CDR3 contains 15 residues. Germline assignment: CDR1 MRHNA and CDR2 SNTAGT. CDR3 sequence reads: CASRSRSQGNYGYTF. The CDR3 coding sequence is TGTGCCAGCAGAAGTAGATCGCAGGGGAACTATGGCTACACCTTC.

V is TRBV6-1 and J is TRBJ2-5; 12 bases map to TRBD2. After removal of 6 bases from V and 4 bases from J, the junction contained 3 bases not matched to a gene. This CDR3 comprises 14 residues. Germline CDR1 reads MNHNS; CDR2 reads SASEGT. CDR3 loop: CASRGLAGLETQYF. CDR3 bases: TGTGCCAGCAGGGGACTAGCGGGTTTAGAGACCCAGTACTTC.

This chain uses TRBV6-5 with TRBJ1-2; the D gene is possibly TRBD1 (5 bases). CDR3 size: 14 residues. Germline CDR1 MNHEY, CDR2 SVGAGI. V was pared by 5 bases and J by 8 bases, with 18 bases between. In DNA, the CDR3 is TGTGCCAGCAGTCCAAGGGCAGGGCGGGGGGGCTACACCTTC. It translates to CASSPRAGRGGYTF.